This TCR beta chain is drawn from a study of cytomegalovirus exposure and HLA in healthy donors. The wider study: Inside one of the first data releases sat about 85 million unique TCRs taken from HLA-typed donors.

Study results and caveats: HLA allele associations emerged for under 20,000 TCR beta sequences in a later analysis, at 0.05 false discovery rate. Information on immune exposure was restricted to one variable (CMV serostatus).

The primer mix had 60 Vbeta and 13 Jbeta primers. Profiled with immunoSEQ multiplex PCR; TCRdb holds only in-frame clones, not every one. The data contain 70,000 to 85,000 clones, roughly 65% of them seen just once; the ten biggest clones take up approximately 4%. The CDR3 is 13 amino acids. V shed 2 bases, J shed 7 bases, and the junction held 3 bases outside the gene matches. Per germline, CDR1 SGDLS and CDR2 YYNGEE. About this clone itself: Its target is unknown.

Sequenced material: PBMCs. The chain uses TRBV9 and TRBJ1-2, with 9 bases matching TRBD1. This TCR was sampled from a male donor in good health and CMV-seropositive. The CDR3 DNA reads TGTGCCAGCAGCGTTGGGACAGGGTCTGGCTACACCTTC. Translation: CASSVGTGSGYTF.